The 23 T cell receptor beta chains reported below all come from one sample, sequenced in a study of T-cell reconstitution after alpha-beta-depleted transplantation in children. Preparation of the TCRbeta library was carried out with unique molecular identifiers. TCRdb re-derived calls from the PCR reads in MiXCR, one entry per CDR3 protein. Of hundreds of thousands of distinct CDR3 sequences listed, 10% to 15% are singletons. Sequencing was performed on PBMCs, taken from the stem cell graft. The receptors come from a human donor who donated a stem cell graft to a child with Fanconi anemia.

The chain couples TRBV7-2 to TRBJ1-4; no definite D call. Germline CDR1 is SGHTA and CDR2 is FQGNSA. This CDR3 has 15 residues. V lost 2 bases and J 6 bases, leaving 13 bases between the germline ends. The CDR3 nucleotides are TGTGCCAGCAGCTTATTGGGCCCATGGGATGAAAAACTGTTTTTT. Amino acids: CASSLLGPWDEKLFF.

This clonotype was counted ten times or more. This chain links TRBV18 with TRBJ2-1, with D hard to call. Deletions cut 5 bases from V and 16 bases from J, with 18 bases between. Germline V lookup: CDR1 KGHSH, CDR2 LQKENI. The CDR3 has 12 amino acids. The CDR3 loop is CASSTTMEATFF. For the CDR3, the DNA is TGTGCCAGCTCAACTACTATGGAAGCGACCTTCTTC.

The count of this clonotype is one. Since a much larger clone is just one base distant, this may be a read error. This sequence joins TRBV14 and TRBJ1-2, with 8 bases fitting TRBD1. Per the germline V gene, CDR1 is SGHDN and CDR2 is FVKESK. With V trimmed by 6 bases and J by 4 bases, 1 base remained unmatched. This CDR3 contains 12 residues. The CDR3 region is CASRQGVYGYTF. DNA of the CDR3: TGTGCCAGCAGACAGGGGGTCTATGGCTACACCTTC.

The chain uses TRBV12-3 or TRBV12-4 and TRBJ1-1; TRBD1 might be the D (6 bases). There are 14 residues in the CDR3. Trimming stripped 5 bases from V and 1 base from J, with 11 bases between. The DNA for the CDR3 is TGTGCCAGCAGTATAAGGGGGGAGAACACTGAAGCTTTCTTT. Its protein is CASSIRGENTEAFF.

The V and J genes are TRBV4-2 and TRBJ2-3, with D possibly called TRBD1 or TRBD2 (5 bases each). Between the trimmed V and J ends, which lost 0 bases and 4 bases, there was a span of 11 bases. The CDR3 is 15 amino acids. CDR1 and CDR2 from the germline V gene are LGHNA and YNFKEQ. CDR3 protein: CASSQDSGTADTQYF. The CDR3 nucleotides read TGTGCCAGCAGCCAAGATTCCGGGACCGCAGATACGCAGTATTTT.

This clonotype was recorded at least ten times. The J gene is TRBJ1-2, the V gene TRBV6-5; 11 bases agree with TRBD1. V lost 6 bases and J lost 8; bases outside the gene matches: 5. The CDR3 contains 13 residues. Germline V gene data show CDR1 as MNHEY and CDR2 as SVGAGI. This CDR3 reads CASSYRTGGGYTF. In nucleotides, the CDR3 is TGTGCCAGCAGCTACCGGACAGGGGGCGGCTACACCTTC.

This clonotype was detected a few times. The chain has TRBV4-3 and TRBJ2-1; 7 bases are shared with TRBD2. With 0 bases clipped from V and 7 bases from J, the junction kept 6 bases outside the gene matches. CDR1 LGHNA and CDR2 YSLEER come from the germline V gene. CDR3 length: 15 residues. This chain's CDR3 is CASSQDTGGDNEQFF. CDR3 sequence (DNA): TGCGCCAGCAGCCAAGACACGGGGGGTGATAATGAGCAGTTCTTC.

This clonotype was picked up many times. The chain has TRBV20-1 and TRBJ1-2, with a tentative D call TRBD1 (6 bases). The CDR3 has 11 amino acids. V shed 6 bases and J shed 4 bases, with 9 bases lying between them. Germline-derived CDR1 and CDR2 are DFQATT and SNEGSKA (reference sequence). The CDR3 sequence is CSAVTGYGYTF. DNA of the CDR3: TGCAGTGCCGTGACAGGCTATGGCTACACCTTC.

This chain uses TRBV6-1 with TRBJ1-1; no firm D call. CDR1 and CDR2 from the germline V gene are MNHNS and SASEGT. The V and J ends lost 7 bases and 1 base respectively, with 10 bases between them. The CDR3 loop spans 13 amino acids. The CDR3, as DNA: TGTGCCAGCACCCTATGGGGGAACACTGAAGCTTTCTTT. Translated: CASTLWGNTEAFF.

In this sample, this clonotype turned up many times. The chain links TRBV28 to TRBJ2-7, with D possibly matching TRBD1 (6 bases). Trimming took off 5 bases at V and 2 bases at J, with 16 bases between the two ends. Germline CDR1 MDHEN, CDR2 SYDVKM. The CDR3 covers 15 residues. CDR3 sequence: CASSPYPTGTYEQYV. The CDR3 DNA follows: TGTGCCAGCAGTCCTTACCCGACAGGTACCTACGAGCAGTACGTC.

This chain links TRBV6-1 with TRBJ2-3; a weak D match, TRBD1 (6 bases). V lost 6 bases, J lost 0 bases, and 10 bases lay in between. The CDR3 sequence is 14 residues long. The germline CDR1 and CDR2 sequences are MNHNS and SASEGT. CDR3: CASRRQGSTDTQYF. In DNA, the CDR3 is TGTGCCAGCAGAAGGCAGGGGAGCACAGATACGCAGTATTTT.

The genes are TRBV27 and TRBJ2-3; D perhaps matches TRBD2 (6 bases). CDR1 is MNHEY and CDR2 is SMNVEV in the germline V gene (reference sequence). The CDR3 extends over 16 amino acids. The V and J ends lost 0 bases and 9 bases respectively, with 19 bases between them. CDR3 amino acids: CASSLSSPGGGTTQYF. CDR3 nucleotides: TGTGCCAGCAGTTTATCGTCCCCGGGTGGCGGGACGACGCAGTATTTT.

This clonotype was detected only a few times. The V call is TRBV5-6, the J call TRBJ2-7, with D perhaps matching TRBD1 or TRBD2 (5 bases each). Trimming shortened V by 1 base and J by 4 bases, and 12 bases separated the two germline ends. Germline V gene data show CDR1 as SGHDT and CDR2 as YYEEEE. The CDR3 spans 14 residues. The CDR3 protein is CASSLSFGGYEQYF. The CDR3 nucleotides are TGTGCCAGCAGCTTGAGTTTTGGGGGATACGAGCAGTACTTC.

This clonotype was detected a few times. V and J are TRBV6-1 and TRBJ2-1; D is ambiguous. Germline V gene data show CDR1 as MNHNS and CDR2 as SASEGT. The CDR3 contains 13 residues. Trimming took 7 bases from V and 7 from J, leaving 14 bases between them. The CDR3 DNA reads TGTGCCAGCACCTCCCGATCACGGAATGAGCAGTTCTTC. Its protein product is CASTSRSRNEQFF.

This clonotype was observed many times. The genes are TRBV3-1 and TRBJ1-5, with D possibly TRBD1 on 6 matching bases. Germline V lookup: CDR1 LGHDT, CDR2 YNNKEL (reference sequence). The CDR3 has 20 residues. V lost 0 bases and J 5 bases, leaving 26 bases between the germline ends. The DNA of the CDR3 is TGTGCCAGCAGCCAAGAGATTGACAGGTCGCGTCGTGCGAGCGATCAGCCCCAGCATTTT. Translation: CASSQEIDRSRRASDQPQHF.

This clonotype was observed a few times. The CDR3 sequence: CSARGRSWGNTEAFF. The DNA of the CDR3 is TGCAGTGCTAGAGGGCGCTCCTGGGGGAACACTGAAGCTTTCTTT. The chain employs TRBV20-1 and TRBJ1-1; D gene uncertain. Germline V gene lookup returns CDR1 DFQATT and CDR2 SNEGSKA (reference sequence). The length of the CDR3 is 15 residues. The germline V and J ends were trimmed by 1 base and 1 base, with 13 bases remaining between them.

This clonotype has a count of ten or more. V usage is TRBV11-2 and J usage is TRBJ1-4; D is unclear. CDR3 size: 16 residues. CDR1 and CDR2 (germline): SGHAT, FQNNGV. Trimming removed 5 bases at V and 0 bases at J, with 13 bases between. This CDR3 reads CASSPDKGATNEKLFF. DNA of the CDR3: TGTGCCAGCAGCCCAGACAAGGGTGCAACTAATGAAAAACTGTTTTTT.

This clonotype was seen repeatedly, ten times or more. The J gene is TRBJ1-2, the V gene TRBV28, with 9 positions matching TRBD1. CDR3 length: 14 amino acids. After removal of 6 bases from V and 4 bases from J, the junction contained 6 bases not matched to a gene. From germline, CDR1 is MDHEN and CDR2 SYDVKM. The CDR3 DNA reads as TGTGCCAGCAGCCTCCTGACAGGGGGCTATGGCTACACCTTC. Amino acids: CASSLLTGGYGYTF.

The rearrangement uses TRBV3-1 and TRBJ2-3; D gene ambiguous. V lost 2 bases, J lost 2 bases, and 14 bases lay in between. The CDR3 sequence is 16 residues long. Germline values: CDR1 LGHDT, CDR2 YNNKEL (reference sequence). Here the CDR3 DNA reads TGTGCCAGCAGCCAAAACTTCGACACCTTCACAGATACGCAGTATTTT. Encoded protein: CASSQNFDTFTDTQYF.

The chain has TRBV10-3 and TRBJ1-1; 7 nucleotides align to TRBD1. With V trimmed by 6 bases and J by 5 bases, 3 bases remained unmatched. The germline V gene has CDR1 ENHRY and CDR2 SYGVKD. The CDR3 totals 12 residues. CDR3 coding DNA: TGTGCCATCAGCCCAGGGGGGACTGAAGCTTTCTTT. Amino acids: CAISPGGTEAFF.

The chain has TRBV12-3 or TRBV12-4 and TRBJ2-5; D remains ambiguous. V gave up 4 bases and J gave up 5 bases, with 8 bases separating them. This CDR3 region has 12 residues. Here the CDR3 reads CASSSVGETQYF. CDR3 bases: TGTGCCAGCAGTTCCGTTGGGGAGACCCAGTACTTC.

This clonotype was observed a few times. This chain connects TRBV25-1 to TRBJ2-7; 8 nucleotides match TRBD1. Germline assignment: CDR1 MGHDK and CDR2 SYGVNS. The V gene end was trimmed by 2 bases and the J gene end by 10 bases; junction bases not matched to a gene: 4. The CDR3 covers 12 residues. Written as DNA, the CDR3 is TGTGCCAGCAGTGAAGGGACAGGAGGTCAGTACTTC. It codes for CASSEGTGGQYF.

This clonotype was counted many times. J is TRBJ2-3 and V is TRBV27, with D hard to call. V was pared by 0 bases and J by 3 bases, with 7 bases between. Looked up from germline, CDR1 is MNHEY and CDR2 is SMNVEV (reference sequence). The CDR3 runs to 14 residues. The CDR3 coding sequence is TGTGCCAGCAGTTTATCGAGTCAGACAGATACGCAGTATTTT. Protein: CASSLSSQTDTQYF.